Listed below are T cell receptor beta chains from one sample, sequenced in a study of OX40 agonist ivuxolimab in advanced cancers. This table comes from immunoSEQ multiplex PCR, and its TCRdb copy is limited to in-frame clones, with some not included. The table shows roughly 120,000 clones, with around nine tenths occurring only once. The sequencing used CD4+ or CD8+ T cells sorted from blood, collected in a trial of the OX40 agonist ivuxolimab. The receptors derive from an adult with an advanced solid tumor such as melanoma, head and neck, liver or kidney cancer. The CDR3 runs from the conserved cysteine through the conserved F or W. The D gene is left open where the match is weak. Not every row has a clone size; where given, it reads once, few, many or a size class.

NA	NA	TRBV6-1	TRBJ1-2	TGTGCCAGCAGTGAATCGGACTATGGCTACACCTTC	CASSESDYGYTF
NA	NA	TRBV12-5	TRBJ2-5	TGTGCTAGTGGTTTGGCTTCCCTCCACGCCCTTCAGGGTCACCTGAGGACCCAGTACTTC	CASGLASLHALQGHLRTQYF
NA	NA	TRBV13	TRBJ2-2	TGTGCCAGCAGCTTAGTGGGGGATTTCACCGGGGAGCTGTTTTTT	CASSLVGDFTGELFF
NA	NA	TRBV9	TRBJ2-5	TGTGCCAGCAGCGTAAGGACGGGCCAAGGGACCCAGTACTTC	CASSVRTGQGTQYF
NA	NA	TRBV30	TRBJ2-1	TGTGCCTGGAGTAGGTGGCACGGGAATTACAATGAGCAGTTCTTC	CAWSRWHGNYNEQFF
once	NA	TRBV30	TRBJ1-2	TGTGCCTGGAGTGTTGGGCCAACCTATGGCTACACCTTC	CAWSVGPTYGYTF
NA	NA	TRBV5-1	TRBJ1-3	TGCGCCAGCAGCTCTGGGGACATCTCTGGAAACACCATATATTTT	CASSSGDISGNTIYF
NA	TRBD2	TRBV9	TRBJ2-3	TGTGCCAGCAGCGTAGGGGTAGCGGGAGTCTCAGGCACAGATACGCAGTATTTT	CASSVGVAGVSGTDTQYF
NA	NA	TRBV19	TRBJ1-5	TGTGCCAGTAGCACAGAGGGTCCGCTTCAGCCCCAGCATTTT	CASSTEGPLQPQHF
NA	NA	TRBV7-2	TRBJ2-4	TGTGCCAGCAGCTTAGAGGGGGCCAAAAACATTCAGTACTTC	CASSLEGAKNIQYF
NA	NA	TRBV7-9	TRBJ2-1	TGTGCCAGCAGCTACCGGGCCCCGAGCTCCTACAATGAGCAGTTCTTC	CASSYRAPSSYNEQFF
NA	NA	TRBV6-5	TRBJ1-2	TGTGCCAGCAGCTCCCCTCTGGACGTTCGTGGCTACACCTTC	CASSSPLDVRGYTF
NA	NA	TRBV19	TRBJ2-7	TGTGCCAGTAGTAAGGACAGTCAAATTATCTACGAGCAGTACTTC	CASSKDSQIIYEQYF
NA	TRBD1	TRBV5-4	TRBJ2-3	TGTGCCAGCAGCTCGGGGACAGGTGGAAATGTTGTTGGGCAGTATTTT	CASSSGTGGNVVGQYF
NA	TRBD1	TRBV4-3	TRBJ1-3	TGCGCCAGCAGCCAAATGACAGGGACTGGAAACACCATATATTTT	CASSQMTGTGNTIYF
NA	TRBD2	TRBV9	TRBJ2-7	TGTGCCAGCAGCGTACGGGGGGGCCGAACCCCAGACGACGAGCAGTACTTC	CASSVRGGRTPDDEQYF
NA	NA	TRBV7-2	TRBJ2-1	TGTGCCAGCAGCTTGGGGGGGGCAAGGAATGAGCAGTTCTTC	CASSLGGARNEQFF
few	NA	TRBV28	TRBJ1-3	TGTGCCACCCACCGGGACACAGGATCCGGAAACACCATATATTTT	CATHRDTGSGNTIYF
NA	TRBD2	TRBV25-1	TRBJ2-1	TGTGCCAGCAGTCAACAGCCAATTAGCGGGGGCAATGAGCAGTTCTTC	CASSQQPISGGNEQFF
NA	NA	TRBV7-2	TRBJ1-4	TGTGCCAGCAGCTTAGGACTAAGGGCAACTAATGAAAAACTGTTTTTT	CASSLGLRATNEKLFF
NA	NA	TRBV5-6	TRBJ2-1	TGTGCCAGCAGCTTGGGACCTCAGAACTACAATGAGCAGTTCTTC	CASSLGPQNYNEQFF
NA	NA	TRBV5-4	TRBJ1-1	TGTGCCAGCAGCTTACTTGGGCCGGGCACTGAAGCTTTCTTT	CASSLLGPGTEAFF
NA	TRBD2	TRBV4-2	TRBJ2-7	TGTGCCAGCAGCCCGGCCCCCCAAGCGGGGAGCTCCTACGAGCAGTACTTC	CASSPAPQAGSSYEQYF
NA	TRBD1	TRBV5-8	TRBJ1-5	TGTGCCAGCAGCTCAATGGGACAGGGTGGGTTTAGGCCCCAGCATTTT	CASSSMGQGGFRPQHF
NA	TRBD1	TRBV5-6	TRBJ1-2	TGTGCCAGCAGCCAGCGCGAGATCCGGGACAGATATGGCTACACCTTC	CASSQREIRDRYGYTF
NA	NA	TRBV30	TRBJ1-2	TGTGCCTGGAGTCTTCAGGGGAATGGCTACACCTTC	CAWSLQGNGYTF
NA	NA	TRBV6-6	TRBJ2-2	TGTGCCAGCAGTGGAAGACAGGTTTCCACCGGGGAGCTGTTTTTT	CASSGRQVSTGELFF
NA	TRBD2	TRBV19	TRBJ2-1	TGTGCCAGTAGTACCCACGGGGCGGGAGTAAACAATGAGCAGTTCTTC	CASSTHGAGVNNEQFF
once	NA	TRBV7-2	TRBJ1-1	TGTGCCAGCAGCCCACAGGGACTGAACACTGAAGCTTTCTTT	CASSPQGLNTEAFF
once	NA	TRBV29-1	TRBJ1-3	TGCAGCGTTGGGCGGGGTAGCCCTGGAAACACCATATATTTT	CSVGRGSPGNTIYF
NA	NA	TRBV30	TRBJ1-1	TGTGCCCAGTTGGAAGGGAACACTGAAGCTTTCTTT	CAQLEGNTEAFF
few	NA	TRBV7-8	TRBJ2-2	TGTGCCAGCAGAAACCCGGAGCACACCGGGGAGCTGTTTTTT	CASRNPEHTGELFF
NA	NA	TRBV4-3	TRBJ2-7	TGCGCCAGCAGCCAAGATTTGGGCGAGAGGGGCTACGAGCAGTACTTC	CASSQDLGERGYEQYF
NA	NA	TRBV19	TRBJ1-5	TGTGCCAGTAGTATAGGTCAGGCTAGCAATCAGCCCCAGCATTTT	CASSIGQASNQPQHF
NA	TRBD2	TRBV12-5	TRBJ2-2	TGTGCTAGTGGTTTGGTGGCGGGAGGGAGCACCGGGGAGCTGTTTTTT	CASGLVAGGSTGELFF
NA	NA	TRBV5-1	TRBJ2-4	TGCGCCAGCAGCTTTCGACAGAGGCAAAACATTCAGTACTTC	CASSFRQRQNIQYF
NA	TRBD1	TRBV2	TRBJ1-1	TGTGCCAGCAGCGGGGACAGGGGGGCTGAAGCTTTCTTT	CASSGDRGAEAFF
once	NA	TRBV2	TRBJ2-2	TGTGCCAGCAGTGTCTTGGAGAAGAACACCGGGGAGCTGTTTTTT	CASSVLEKNTGELFF
NA	NA	TRBV2	TRBJ2-5	TGTGCCAGCAGTATAGAGACCCAGTACTTC	CASSIETQYF
NA	NA	TRBV28	TRBJ1-1	TGTGCCAGCAGCTTAATTGTGGACCCTACTGAAGCTTTCTTT	CASSLIVDPTEAFF
once	TRBD1	TRBV7-2	TRBJ2-7	TGTGCCAGCAGCTTAGCCGGGACAGGGGACTACGAGCAGTACTTC	CASSLAGTGDYEQYF
once	NA	TRBV5-1	TRBJ2-6	TGCGCCAGCAGCTTGGATTCAGGGCCTGGGGCCAACGTCCTGACTTTC	CASSLDSGPGANVLTF
NA	TRBD2	TRBV7-3	TRBJ2-3	TGTGCCAGCAGCCCCTCACTAGCGGGAGCAACAGATACGCAGTATTTT	CASSPSLAGATDTQYF
few	NA	TRBV21-1	TRBJ1-2	TGTGCCAGCAGCAAGGAAGGTCAGGGTCGTCGCACCTTC	CASSKEGQGRRTF
NA	NA	TRBV1	TRBJ1-5	TGCACCAGCAGATCGGACAGGGCGGAAAGCAATCAGCCCCAGCATTTT	CTSRSDRAESNQPQHF
NA	NA	TRBV28	TRBJ2-1	TGTGCCAGCAGTTTGCGACTATTGCGGGTTTCTTACAATGAGCAGTTCTTC	CASSLRLLRVSYNEQFF
NA	NA	TRBV5-1	TRBJ2-7	TGCGCCAGCAGCAAAGGGACCTCCGAGAACTCCTACGAGCAGTACTTC	CASSKGTSENSYEQYF
NA	NA	TRBV5-1	TRBJ2-5	TGCGCCAGCAGCTTTATGGCCGAAGAGACCCAGTACTTC	CASSFMAEETQYF
NA	TRBD2	TRBV4-3	TRBJ2-5	TGCGCCAGCAGCCAAGATTTAAGAGCGGGGCGTCAAGAGACCCAGTACTTC	CASSQDLRAGRQETQYF
NA	NA	TRBV19	TRBJ2-5	TGTGCCAGTAGTACTCAGTTCCAAGAGACCCAGTACTTC	CASSTQFQETQYF
few	NA	TRBV4-1	TRBJ2-7	TGCGCCAGCAGCCAAGACGGAGGGGGTCCTTACGAGCAGTACTTC	CASSQDGGGPYEQYF
NA	NA	TRBV18	TRBJ1-6	TGTGCCAGCTCGTCAGGCGATTCACCCCTCCACTTT	CASSSGDSPLHF
NA	NA	TRBV2	TRBJ1-1	TGTGCCAGCAGTGAAGCTGCAAGAGCTGAAGCTTTCTTT	CASSEAARAEAFF
NA	TRBD1	TRBV19	TRBJ2-7	TGTGCCAGTAGTTCGTTACAGGGGGGCGACGAGCAGTACTTC	CASSSLQGGDEQYF
NA	NA	TRBV4-3	TRBJ2-2	TGCGCCAGCAGCCACGCAGGGAGCCAACCCGGGGAGCTGTTTTTT	CASSHAGSQPGELFF
NA	NA	TRBV30	TRBJ2-1	TGTGCCTGGAGGCTAGGAGGGAACAATGAGCAGTTCTTC	CAWRLGGNNEQFF
NA	NA	TRBV6-1	TRBJ1-2	TGTGCCAGCAGTGAAGAAGGGGATAACTATGGCTACACCTTC	CASSEEGDNYGYTF